This entry describes one T cell receptor (beta chain). What it binds is not known. The sample contains more than one DNA sequence encoding this CDR3. Germline V lookup: CDR1 LNHDA, CDR2 SQIVND (reference sequence). The CDR3 contains 13 residues. Trimming removed 6 bases from V and 0 bases from J, with 8 bases in between. These data come from a study of T cell responses to AZD1222 COVID-19 vaccine. The method was immunoSEQ multiplex PCR; TCRdb's version includes in-frame clones alone and lacks a portion of them. The table records approximately 110,000 clones, roughly 90% of them present only once. Whole-study findings and limits: Among AZD1222 vaccinees, only 5 to 7 were seropositive at baseline. Rises in breadth and depth of Spike-specific TCRs came after two AZD1222 doses. Unmutated variant regions reportedly attract nearly half of all spike-specific TCRs. White British people made up most donors, females outnumbered males, and clonal diversity was possibly underestimated.

The receptor was derived from an adult in good health. The material sequenced was peripheral blood, taken on day 0 of AZD1222 vaccination. The J gene is TRBJ1-2, the V gene TRBV19; D is uncertain. CDR3 residues: CASSIRTNYGYTF. Written as DNA, the CDR3 is TGTGCCAGTAGCATCCGTACTAACTATGGCTACACCTTC.